The 20 T cell receptor beta chains given below trace back to one sample, sequenced in a study of early T cells in non-severe SARS-CoV-2 infection. TCRdb re-derived calls from the 5' RACE reads in MiXCR, one entry per CDR3 protein. The repertoire holds around 30,000 distinct CDR3 sequences, roughly 5% seen once, with 24% in the top ten. The sequenced sample consisted of whole blood. These receptors all come from an adult who was a healthcare worker with PCR-confirmed SARS-CoV-2 infection or an uninfected control (not recorded which).

This rearrangement joins TRBV6-2 or TRBV6-3 to TRBJ2-1; possible D gene TRBD1, 5 bases. The germline V gene encodes CDR1 MNHEY and CDR2 SVGEGT. This CDR3 has 17 residues. Deletions cut 6 bases from V and 0 bases from J, with 18 bases between. The CDR3 DNA sequence: TGTGCCAGCAGGACCACCAGACAGAAGAGCTCCTACAATGAGCAGTTCTTC. Translating gives CASRTTRQKSSYNEQFF.

The sample holds a few counts of this clonotype. CDR3 residues: CATQRDRSSYNEQFF. CDR3 nucleotides: TGTGCCACCCAGCGGGACAGGAGCTCCTACAATGAGCAGTTCTTC. The chain combines TRBV15 with TRBJ2-1; TRBD1 is a possible D gene (8 bases). CDR1 is LNHNV and CDR2 is YYDKDF in the germline V gene (reference sequence). V was trimmed by 8 bases and J by 0 bases, leaving 14 bases between them. The CDR3 length is 15 residues.

This clonotype was seen many times. For the CDR3, the DNA is TGCGCCAGCAGCCTAGCTTCAGGGGGGTTTCAAGAGACCCAGTACTTC. Protein: CASSLASGGFQETQYF. This chain uses TRBV5-1 with TRBJ2-5; perhaps TRBD1 as D (7 bases). The CDR3 totals 16 residues. The germline CDR1 and CDR2 sequences are SGHRS and YFSETQ. The V and J ends lost 4 bases and 2 bases respectively, with 18 bases between them. The full variable domain, completed using reference TRBV5-1 and TRBJ2-5, is KAGVTQTPRYLIKTRGQQVTLSCSPISGHRSVSWYQQTPGQGLQFLFEYFSETQRNKGNFPGRFSGRQFSNSRSEMNVSTLELGDSALYLCASSLASGGFQETQYFGPGTRLLVL.

This clonotype has at least ten counts. The chain has TRBV3-1 and TRBJ2-1, with D perhaps TRBD2 (5 bases). CDR1 and CDR2 (germline): LGHDT, YNNKEL (reference sequence). This CDR3 contains 16 residues. V was trimmed by 2 bases and J by 1 base, leaving 12 bases between them. CDR3 in amino acids: CASSQPIDYSYNEQFF. The CDR3 DNA reads TGTGCCAGCAGCCAACCCATAGACTATTCCTACAATGAGCAGTTCTTC.

This clonotype was observed a few times. The chain has TRBV7-2 and TRBJ2-3; 7 nucleotides match TRBD1. J was trimmed by 3 bases and V by 1 base; bases with no gene match: 4. The CDR3 is 15 amino acids. Germline lookup yields CDR1 SGHTA and CDR2 FQGNSA. CDR3 DNA sequence: TGTGCCAGCAGCTTAGAACAGGGGTGGACAGATACGCAGTATTTT. It specifies CASSLEQGWTDTQYF. Supplemented by reference TRBV7-2 and TRBJ2-3, the full variable domain reads GAGVSQSPSNKVTEKGKDVELRCDPISGHTALYWYRQSLGQGLEFLIYFQGNSAPDKSGLPSDRFSAERTGGSVSTLTIQRTQQEDSAVYLCASSLEQGWTDTQYFGPGTRLTVL.

This clonotype was counted many times. The chain links TRBV7-9 to TRBJ2-5; either TRBD1 or TRBD2 may supply D (6 bases each). Germline V gene lookup returns CDR1 SEHNR and CDR2 FQNEAQ (reference sequence). The CDR3 has 14 amino acids. V dropped 5 bases and J dropped 2 bases, with 12 bases sitting between them. The DNA for the CDR3 is TGTGCCAGCAGCCTAGAGGGGGGTCAAGAGACCCAGTACTTC. This encodes CASSLEGGQETQYF.

The rearrangement links TRBV28 to TRBJ1-4; D ambiguous. V lost 2 bases and J lost 8, with 6 bases in between. CDR1 is MDHEN and CDR2 is SYDVKM in the germline V gene. The CDR3 totals 12 residues. The CDR3 DNA follows: TGTGCCAGCAGTTTACAAACAGAAAAACTGTTTTTT. This codes for CASSLQTEKLFF.

This chain links TRBV5-4 with TRBJ2-5, with D perhaps being TRBD1 or TRBD2 (5 bases each). CDR1 is SGHNT and CDR2 is YYREEE in the germline V gene (reference sequence). V was trimmed by 4 bases and J by 4 bases, leaving 23 bases between them. CDR3 size: 17 residues. The CDR3 reads CASSPTPLRGARETQYF. The CDR3 coding sequence is TGTGCCAGCAGCCCAACCCCACTCAGAGGGGCAAGAGAGACCCAGTACTTC.

This clonotype was counted at least ten times. The chain uses TRBV7-8 and TRBJ2-1; TRBD2 matches 16 bases. In germline, CDR1 is SGHVS, CDR2 FQNEAQ. The CDR3 sequence is 18 residues long. Trimming removed 4 bases from V and 4 bases from J; junction bases left unmatched: 7. This chain's CDR3 is CASSYPGLAGGRYNEQFF. CDR3 nucleotide sequence: TGTGCCAGCAGCTATCCGGGACTAGCGGGGGGGCGTTACAATGAGCAGTTCTTC.

This clonotype was counted between two and nine times. The chain couples TRBV6-5 to TRBJ2-5; tentatively, D is TRBD2 (5 bases). The CDR3 loop spans 12 amino acids. V lost 7 bases and J lost 4, with 10 bases in between. Germline loops: CDR1 MNHEY, CDR2 SVGAGI. The CDR3 spells CASMGSGETQYF. The CDR3 coding sequence is TGTGCCAGCATGGGAAGCGGAGAGACCCAGTACTTC.

This clonotype was counted ten times or more. The chain combines TRBV5-1 with TRBJ2-3; D gene uncertain. Germline CDR1 reads SGHRS; CDR2 reads YFSETQ. This CDR3 spans 14 amino acids. V lost 4 bases to trimming and J lost 1 base, with 10 bases between them. In DNA, the CDR3 is TGCGCCAGCAGCCGGATAGGTCGCACAGATACGCAGTATTTT. Amino acid sequence: CASSRIGRTDTQYF.

The chain combines TRBV6-2 or TRBV6-3 with TRBJ2-3; the D is unclear. CDR3 length: 12 residues. Looked up from germline, CDR1 is MNHEY and CDR2 is SVGEGT. Trimming stripped 0 bases from V and 6 bases from J, with 4 bases between. DNA of the CDR3: TGTGCCAGCAGTTACTCGAAGGATACGCAGTATTTT. This encodes CASSYSKDTQYF.

This clonotype was counted many times. The chain combines TRBV7-2 with TRBJ1-1; D is unresolved. The CDR3 contains 13 residues. V gave up 3 bases and J gave up 1 base, with 6 bases separating them. CDR1 and CDR2 (germline): SGHTA, FQGNSA. The CDR3 is CASSFSSNTEAFF. CDR3 DNA: TGTGCCAGCAGCTTTAGCTCGAACACTGAAGCTTTCTTT. Full variable domain (outside the CDR3, taken from reference TRBV7-2 and TRBJ1-1): GAGVSQSPSNKVTEKGKDVELRCDPISGHTALYWYRQSLGQGLEFLIYFQGNSAPDKSGLPSDRFSAERTGGSVSTLTIQRTQQEDSAVYLCASSFSSNTEAFFGQGTRLTVV.

This clonotype appeared many times. V usage is TRBV10-3 and J usage is TRBJ1-2; TRBD1 matches at 8 bases. Germline CDR1 is ENHRY and CDR2 is SYGVKD. This CDR3 is built from 14 residues. Losses at the gene ends were 4 bases for V and 8 bases for J; bases not matched to a gene: 9. CDR3 coding DNA: TGTGCCATCAGTGCCCTGGACAGGGAAGACGGCTACACCTTC. It encodes CAISALDREDGYTF.

In this sample, this clonotype turned up many times. This chain joins TRBV20-1 and TRBJ2-1; TRBD1 is a possible D gene (6 bases). From germline, CDR1 is DFQATT and CDR2 SNEGSKA (reference sequence). The CDR3 spans 14 residues. V was clipped by 6 bases and J by 4 bases, with 16 bases between them. This CDR3 is CSASGGLGYNEQFF. In DNA, the CDR3 is TGCAGTGCAAGTGGGGGCCTCGGATACAATGAGCAGTTCTTC.

This chain uses TRBV20-1 with TRBJ2-1; possibly TRBD1 or TRBD2 for D (6 bases each). CDR3 length: 18 residues. Trimming left V 3 bases short and J 3 bases short, with 24 bases between. Germline V gene data show CDR1 as DFQATT and CDR2 as SNEGSKA (reference sequence). The CDR3 loop is CSASRGPGENPRYNEQFF. For the CDR3, the DNA is TGCAGTGCTAGCCGGGGGCCGGGAGAGAACCCCCGCTACAATGAGCAGTTCTTC.

This clonotype was detected ten times or more. The gene calls are TRBV3-1 and TRBJ1-1, with D tentatively TRBD1 (5 bases). Deletions cut 2 bases from V and 2 bases from J, with 9 bases between. The CDR3 loop spans 14 amino acids. The germline gives CDR1 LGHDT, CDR2 YNNKEL (reference sequence). The DNA for the CDR3 is TGTGCCAGCAGCCAAAAGGGGTATAACACTGAAGCTTTCTTT. Amino acid sequence: CASSQKGYNTEAFF.

This clonotype has at least ten counts. The rearrangement links TRBV20-1 to TRBJ2-3; perhaps TRBD2 as D (7 bases). CDR3 size: 15 residues. Trimming cost V 0 bases and J 5 bases, with 15 bases left between them. The germline CDR1 and CDR2 sequences are DFQATT and SNEGSKA (reference sequence). The chain's CDR3 is CSARDPAGAGDTQYF. In nucleotides, the CDR3 is TGCAGTGCTAGAGATCCGGCGGGGGCCGGAGATACGCAGTATTTT.

The chain recombines TRBV6-1 with TRBJ1-1; TRBD1 is a possible D gene (5 bases). The germline CDR1 and CDR2 sequences are MNHNS and SASEGT. Trimming removed 0 bases at V and 6 bases at J, with 11 bases between. The CDR3 runs 14 residues. CDR3 sequence: CASSEAGVSAEAFF. The CDR3 DNA reads TGTGCCAGCAGTGAAGCGGGGGTTAGCGCTGAAGCTTTCTTT.

This clonotype was observed at least ten times. The CDR3 DNA is TGTGCCTGGAAGGTATCGGACTACACTGAAGCTTTCTTT. Amino acids: CAWKVSDYTEAFF. V gene TRBV30 combines with J gene TRBJ1-1, with unresolved D. Germline loops: CDR1 GTSNPN, CDR2 SVGIG (reference sequence). Trimming pared 4 bases from V and 3 bases from J, leaving 12 bases between. This CDR3 region has 13 residues.